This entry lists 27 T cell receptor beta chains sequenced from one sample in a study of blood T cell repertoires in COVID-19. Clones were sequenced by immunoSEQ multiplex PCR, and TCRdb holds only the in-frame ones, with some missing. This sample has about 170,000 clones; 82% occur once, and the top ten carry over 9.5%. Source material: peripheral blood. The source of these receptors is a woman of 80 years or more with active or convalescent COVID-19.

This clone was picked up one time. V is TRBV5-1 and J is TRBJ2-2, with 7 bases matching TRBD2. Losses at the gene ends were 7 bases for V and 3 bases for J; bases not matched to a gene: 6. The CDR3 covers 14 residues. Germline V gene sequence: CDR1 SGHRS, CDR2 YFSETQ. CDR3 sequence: CASGARGDTGELFF. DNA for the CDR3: TGCGCCAGCGGGGCCCGGGGGGACACCGGGGAGCTGTTTTTT.

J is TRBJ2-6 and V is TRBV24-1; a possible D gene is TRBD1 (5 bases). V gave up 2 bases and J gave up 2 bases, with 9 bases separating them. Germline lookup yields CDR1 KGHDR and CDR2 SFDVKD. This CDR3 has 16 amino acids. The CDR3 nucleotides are TGTGCCACCAGTGATTCAGGGATAACTGGGGCCAACGTCCTGACTTTC. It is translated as CATSDSGITGANVLTF.

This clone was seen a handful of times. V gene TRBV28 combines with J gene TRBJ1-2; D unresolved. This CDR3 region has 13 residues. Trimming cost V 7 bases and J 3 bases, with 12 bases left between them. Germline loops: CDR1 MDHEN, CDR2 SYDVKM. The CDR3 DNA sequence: TGTGCCAGCACCCAGTTCTCAGACTATGGCTACACCTTC. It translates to CASTQFSDYGYTF.

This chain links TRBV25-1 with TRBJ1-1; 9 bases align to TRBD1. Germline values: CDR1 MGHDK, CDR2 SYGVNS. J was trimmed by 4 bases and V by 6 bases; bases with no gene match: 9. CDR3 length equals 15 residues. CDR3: CASRASTGGGTEAFF. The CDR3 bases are TGTGCCAGCAGGGCTTCGACAGGGGGTGGCACTGAAGCTTTCTTT.

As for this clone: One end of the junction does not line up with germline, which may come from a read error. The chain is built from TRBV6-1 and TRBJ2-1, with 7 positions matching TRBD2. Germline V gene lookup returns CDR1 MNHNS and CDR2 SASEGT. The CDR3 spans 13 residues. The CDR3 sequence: CASRESGNNEQFF. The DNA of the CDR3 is TGTGCCAGCCGTGAGAGCGGGAACAATGAGCAGTTCTTC.

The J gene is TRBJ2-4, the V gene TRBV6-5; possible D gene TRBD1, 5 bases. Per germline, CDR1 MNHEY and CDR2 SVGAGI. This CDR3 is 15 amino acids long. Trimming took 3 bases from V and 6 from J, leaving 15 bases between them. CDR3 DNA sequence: TGTGCCAGCAGTTATAACACAGGCCTGCCAAACATTCAGTACTTC. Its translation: CASSYNTGLPNIQYF.

Written as DNA, the CDR3 is TGTGCCAGCAGCTTAAGAATAGGAGGTTCGAACACCGGGGAGCTGTTTTTT. It specifies CASSLRIGGSNTGELFF. The chain recombines TRBV7-9 with TRBJ2-2, with D perhaps matching TRBD2 (5 bases). The germline gives CDR1 SEHNR, CDR2 FQNEAQ (reference sequence). This CDR3 is 17 amino acids long. Trimming took off 2 bases at V and 0 bases at J, with 13 bases between the two ends.

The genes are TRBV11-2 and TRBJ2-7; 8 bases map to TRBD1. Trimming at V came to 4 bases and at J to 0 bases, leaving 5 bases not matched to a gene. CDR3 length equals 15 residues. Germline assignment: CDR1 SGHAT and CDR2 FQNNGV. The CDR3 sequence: CASSSTGGPSYEQYF. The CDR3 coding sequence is TGTGCCAGCAGCTCTACAGGGGGACCCTCCTACGAGCAGTACTTC. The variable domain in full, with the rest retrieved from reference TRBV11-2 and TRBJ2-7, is EAGVAQSPRYKIIEKRQSVAFWCNPISGHATLYWYQQILGQGPKLLIQFQNNGVVDDSQLPKDRFSAERLKGVDSTLKIQPAKLEDSAVYLCASSSTGGPSYEQYFGPGTRLTVT.

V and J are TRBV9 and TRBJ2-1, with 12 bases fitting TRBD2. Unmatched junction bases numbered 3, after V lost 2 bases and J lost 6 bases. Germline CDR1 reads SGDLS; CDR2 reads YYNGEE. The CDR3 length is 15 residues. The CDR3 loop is CASSVTSGSSNEQFF. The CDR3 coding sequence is TGTGCCAGCAGCGTGACTAGCGGGAGTTCCAATGAGCAGTTCTTC.

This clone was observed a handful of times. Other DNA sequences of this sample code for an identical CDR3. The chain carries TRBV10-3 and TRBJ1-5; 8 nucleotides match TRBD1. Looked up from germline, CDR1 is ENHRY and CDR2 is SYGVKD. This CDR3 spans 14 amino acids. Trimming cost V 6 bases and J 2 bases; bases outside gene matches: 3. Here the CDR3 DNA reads TGTGCCATCAGATCGGACAGGGGCAATCAGCCCCAGCATTTT. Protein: CAIRSDRGNQPQHF.

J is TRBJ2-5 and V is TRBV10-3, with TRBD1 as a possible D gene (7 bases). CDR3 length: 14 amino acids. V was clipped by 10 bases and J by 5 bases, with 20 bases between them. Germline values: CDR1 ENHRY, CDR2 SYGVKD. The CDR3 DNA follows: TGTGCCACCACCCCCCAGGGGGGCGGGGAGACCCAGTACTTC. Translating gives CATTPQGGGETQYF.

This CDR3 is CASDRDRVNEQFF. The CDR3 DNA follows: TGTGCCAGCGATCGGGACAGGGTTAATGAGCAGTTCTTC. The gene calls are TRBV2 and TRBJ2-1, with TRBD1 matching over 9 bases. Trimming took 8 bases from V and 7 from J; bases not matched to a gene: 6. The CDR3 sequence is 13 residues long. The V gene's germline CDR1 is SNHLY and CDR2 FYNNEI.

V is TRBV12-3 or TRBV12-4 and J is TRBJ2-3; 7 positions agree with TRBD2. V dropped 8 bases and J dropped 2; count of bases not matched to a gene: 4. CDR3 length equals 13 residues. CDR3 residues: CASGREATDTQYF. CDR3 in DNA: TGTGCCAGCGGACGGGAGGCCACAGATACGCAGTATTTT.

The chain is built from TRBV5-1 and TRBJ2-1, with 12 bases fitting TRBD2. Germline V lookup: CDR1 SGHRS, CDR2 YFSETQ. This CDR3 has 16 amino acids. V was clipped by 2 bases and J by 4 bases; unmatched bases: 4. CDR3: CASSFGLAGGYNEQFF. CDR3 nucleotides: TGCGCCAGCAGCTTCGGCCTAGCGGGGGGGTACAATGAGCAGTTCTTC.

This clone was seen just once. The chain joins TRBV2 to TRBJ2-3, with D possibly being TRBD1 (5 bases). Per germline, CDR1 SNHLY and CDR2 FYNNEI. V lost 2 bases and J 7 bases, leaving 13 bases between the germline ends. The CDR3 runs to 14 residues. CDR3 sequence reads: CASSETSGINTQYF. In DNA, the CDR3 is TGTGCCAGCAGTGAAACCTCAGGGATTAATACGCAGTATTTT.

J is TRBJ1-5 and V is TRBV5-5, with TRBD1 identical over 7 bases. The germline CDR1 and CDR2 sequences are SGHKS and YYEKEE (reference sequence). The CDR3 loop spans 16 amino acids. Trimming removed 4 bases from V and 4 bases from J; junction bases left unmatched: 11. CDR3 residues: CASSPWGAGGNQPQHF. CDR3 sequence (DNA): TGTGCCAGCAGCCCGTGGGGGGCAGGGGGGAATCAGCCCCAGCATTTT.

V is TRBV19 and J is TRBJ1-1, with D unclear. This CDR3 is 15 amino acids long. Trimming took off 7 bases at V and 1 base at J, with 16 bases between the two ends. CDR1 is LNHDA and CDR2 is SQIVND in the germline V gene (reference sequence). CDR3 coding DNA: TGTGCCAGTATTACCCACGGGAGAGGGAACACTGAAGCTTTCTTT. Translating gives CASITHGRGNTEAFF.

CDR3 nucleotide sequence: TGTGCCTGGAGTGTACTCGCTGGACAGTCTGAAGCTTTCTTT. Protein: CAWSVLAGQSEAFF. This rearrangement joins TRBV30 to TRBJ1-1; D may be TRBD1 (6 bases). The CDR3 is 14 residues long. CDR1 GTSNPN and CDR2 SVGIG come from the germline V gene (reference sequence). Trimming stripped 0 bases from V and 6 bases from J, with 14 bases between.

The CDR3 reads CASQMGQGGNTIYF. CDR3 nucleotides: TGTGCCAGCCAGATGGGACAGGGGGGAAACACCATATATTTT. The rearrangement uses TRBV28 and TRBJ1-3; 10 bases are shared with TRBD1. V was clipped by 8 bases and J by 4 bases; unmatched bases: 5. This CDR3 region has 14 residues. Germline loops: CDR1 MDHEN, CDR2 SYDVKM.

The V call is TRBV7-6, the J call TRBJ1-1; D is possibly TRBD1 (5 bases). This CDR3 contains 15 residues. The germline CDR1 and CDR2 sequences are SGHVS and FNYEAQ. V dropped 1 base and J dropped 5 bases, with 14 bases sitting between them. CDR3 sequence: CASSLGGNRGTEAFF. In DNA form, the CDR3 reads TGTGCCAGCAGCTTAGGGGGGAACCGGGGGACTGAAGCTTTCTTT. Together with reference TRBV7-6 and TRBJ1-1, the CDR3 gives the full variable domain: GAGVSQSPRYKVTKRGQDVALRCDPISGHVSLYWYRQALGQGPEFLTYFNYEAQQDKSGLPNDRFSAERPEGSISTLTIQRTEQRDSAMYRCASSLGGNRGTEAFFGQGTRLTVV.

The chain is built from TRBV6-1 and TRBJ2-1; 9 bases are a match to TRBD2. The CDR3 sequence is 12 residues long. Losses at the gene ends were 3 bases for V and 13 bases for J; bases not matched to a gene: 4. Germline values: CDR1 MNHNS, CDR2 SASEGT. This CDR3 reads CASSESGGRQFF. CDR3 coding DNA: TGTGCCAGCAGTGAGAGCGGGGGGAGACAGTTCTTC.

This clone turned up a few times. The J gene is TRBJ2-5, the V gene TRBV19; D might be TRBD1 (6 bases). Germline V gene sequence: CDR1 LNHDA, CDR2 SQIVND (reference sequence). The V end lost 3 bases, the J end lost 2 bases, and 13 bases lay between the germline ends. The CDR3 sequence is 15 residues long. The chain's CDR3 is CASSMGALLQETQYF. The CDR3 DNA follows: TGTGCCAGTAGTATGGGGGCCCTACTACAAGAGACCCAGTACTTC.

The CDR3 spells CASTPGRGGDEQYF. The CDR3 region has the DNA TGTGCCAGTACTCCGGGAAGGGGAGGCGACGAGCAGTACTTC. V usage is TRBV19 and J usage is TRBJ2-7; TRBD2 might be the D (6 bases). The CDR3 covers 14 residues. The germline V gene has CDR1 LNHDA and CDR2 SQIVND (reference sequence). The V end was cut by 7 bases, the J end by 5 bases, with 18 bases between.

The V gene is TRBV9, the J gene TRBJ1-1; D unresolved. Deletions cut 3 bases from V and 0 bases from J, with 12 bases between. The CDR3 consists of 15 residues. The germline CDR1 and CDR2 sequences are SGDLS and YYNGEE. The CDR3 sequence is CASSASGGMNTEAFF. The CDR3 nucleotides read TGTGCCAGCAGCGCTTCGGGAGGGATGAACACTGAAGCTTTCTTT.

In DNA, the CDR3 is TGTGCCAGCAGCTCCACCATCGGGACCTACAATGAGCAGTTCTTC. Encoded protein: CASSSTIGTYNEQFF. The chain recombines TRBV7-2 with TRBJ2-1; tentatively, D is TRBD2 (5 bases). There are 15 residues in the CDR3. Germline V gene lookup returns CDR1 SGHTA and CDR2 FQGNSA. V was pared by 4 bases and J by 2 bases, with 12 bases between.

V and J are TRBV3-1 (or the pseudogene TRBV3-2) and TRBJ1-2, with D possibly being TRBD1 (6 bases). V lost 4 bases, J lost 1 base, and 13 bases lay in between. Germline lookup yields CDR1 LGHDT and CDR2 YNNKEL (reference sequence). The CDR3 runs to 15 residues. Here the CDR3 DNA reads TGTGCCAGCAGCCTTCAGGGGCGGGTTAACTATGGCTACACCTTC. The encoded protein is CASSLQGRVNYGYTF.

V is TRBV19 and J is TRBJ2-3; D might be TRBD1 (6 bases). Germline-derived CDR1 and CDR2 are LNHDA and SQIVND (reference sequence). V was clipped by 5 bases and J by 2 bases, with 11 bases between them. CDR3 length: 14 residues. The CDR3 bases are TGTGCCAGTAGTCCACAGGGTAACACAGATACGCAGTATTTT. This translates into CASSPQGNTDTQYF.